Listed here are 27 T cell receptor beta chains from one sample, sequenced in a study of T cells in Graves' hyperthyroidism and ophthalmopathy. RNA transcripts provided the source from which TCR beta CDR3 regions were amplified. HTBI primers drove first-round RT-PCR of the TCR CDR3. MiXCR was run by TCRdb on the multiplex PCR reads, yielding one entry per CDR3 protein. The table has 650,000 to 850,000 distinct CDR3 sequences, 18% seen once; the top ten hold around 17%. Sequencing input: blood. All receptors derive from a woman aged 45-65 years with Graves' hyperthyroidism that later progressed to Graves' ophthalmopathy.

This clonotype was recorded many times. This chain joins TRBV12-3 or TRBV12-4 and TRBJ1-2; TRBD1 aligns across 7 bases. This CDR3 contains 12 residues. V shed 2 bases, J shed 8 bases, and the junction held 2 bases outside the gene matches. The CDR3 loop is CASSLQGVGYTF. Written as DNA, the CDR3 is TGTGCCAGCAGTTTACAGGGGGTCGGCTACACCTTC.

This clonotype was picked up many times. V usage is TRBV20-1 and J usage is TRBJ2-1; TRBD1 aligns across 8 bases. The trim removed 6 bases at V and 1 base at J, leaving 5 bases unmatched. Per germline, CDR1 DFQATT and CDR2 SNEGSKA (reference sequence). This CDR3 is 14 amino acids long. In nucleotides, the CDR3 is TGCAGTGCCAACCGGGACAGGTCCTACAATGAGCAGTTCTTC. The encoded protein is CSANRDRSYNEQFF.

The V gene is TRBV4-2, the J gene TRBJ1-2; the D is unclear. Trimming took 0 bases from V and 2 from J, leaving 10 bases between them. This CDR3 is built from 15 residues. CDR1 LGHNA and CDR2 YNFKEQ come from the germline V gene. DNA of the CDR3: TGTGCCAGCAGCCAAGATCGGGTCTCAAACTATGGCTACACCTTC. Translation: CASSQDRVSNYGYTF.

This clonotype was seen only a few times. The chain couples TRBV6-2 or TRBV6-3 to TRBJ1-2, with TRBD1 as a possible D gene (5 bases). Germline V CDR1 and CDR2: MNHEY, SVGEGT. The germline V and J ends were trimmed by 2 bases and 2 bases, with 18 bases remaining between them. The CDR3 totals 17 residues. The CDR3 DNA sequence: TGTGCCAGCAGTTACAGCATAACAGGAAAGGGCAACTATGGCTACACCTTC. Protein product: CASSYSITGKGNYGYTF.

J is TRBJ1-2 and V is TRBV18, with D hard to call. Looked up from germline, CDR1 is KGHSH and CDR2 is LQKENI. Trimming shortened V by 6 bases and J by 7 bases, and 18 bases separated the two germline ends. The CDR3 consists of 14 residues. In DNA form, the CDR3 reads TGTGCCAGCTCGCAGGTCGAGCCGCCGGGTGGCTACACCTTC. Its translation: CASSQVEPPGGYTF. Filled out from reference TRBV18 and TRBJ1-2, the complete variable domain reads NAGVMQNPRHLVRRRGQEARLRCSPMKGHSHVYWYRQLPEEGLKFMVYLQKENIIDESGMPKERFSAEFPKEGPSILRIQQVVRGDSAAYFCASSQVEPPGGYTFGSGTRLTVV.

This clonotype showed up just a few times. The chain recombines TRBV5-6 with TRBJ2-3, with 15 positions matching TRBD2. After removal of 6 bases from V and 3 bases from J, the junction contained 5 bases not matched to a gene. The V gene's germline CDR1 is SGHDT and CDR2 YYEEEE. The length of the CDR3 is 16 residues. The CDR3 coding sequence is TGTGCCAGCAACGTAGGACTAGCGGGGGGGACAGATACGCAGTATTTT. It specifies CASNVGLAGGTDTQYF.

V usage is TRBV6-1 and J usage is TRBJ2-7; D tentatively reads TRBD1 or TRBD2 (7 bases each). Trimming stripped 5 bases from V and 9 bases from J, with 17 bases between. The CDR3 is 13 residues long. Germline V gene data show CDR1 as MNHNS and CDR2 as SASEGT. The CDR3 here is CASSKSAGGGQYF. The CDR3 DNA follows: TGTGCCAGCAGTAAATCCGCAGGGGGGGGGCAGTACTTC.

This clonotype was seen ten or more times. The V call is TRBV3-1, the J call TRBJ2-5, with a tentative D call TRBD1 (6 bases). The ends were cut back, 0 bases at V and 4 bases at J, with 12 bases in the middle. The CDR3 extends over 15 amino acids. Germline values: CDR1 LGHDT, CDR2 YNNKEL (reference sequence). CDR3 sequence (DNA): TGTGCCAGCAGCCAAGATAACAGGGCCATAGAGACCCAGTACTTC. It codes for CASSQDNRAIETQYF.

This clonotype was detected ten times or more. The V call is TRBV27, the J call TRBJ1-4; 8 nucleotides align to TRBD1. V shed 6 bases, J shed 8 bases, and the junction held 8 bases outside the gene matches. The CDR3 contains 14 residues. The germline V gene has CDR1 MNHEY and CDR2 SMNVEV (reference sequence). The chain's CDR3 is CASSQDRVGEKLFF. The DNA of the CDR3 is TGTGCCAGCAGCCAGGACAGGGTAGGAGAAAAACTGTTTTTT.

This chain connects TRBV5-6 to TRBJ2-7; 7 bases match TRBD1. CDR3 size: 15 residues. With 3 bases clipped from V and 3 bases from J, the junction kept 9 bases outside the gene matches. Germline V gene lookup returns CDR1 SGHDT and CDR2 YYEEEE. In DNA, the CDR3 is TGTGCCAGCAGCTCCCACCGGGACAGCTTCTACGAGCAGTACTTC. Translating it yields CASSSHRDSFYEQYF.

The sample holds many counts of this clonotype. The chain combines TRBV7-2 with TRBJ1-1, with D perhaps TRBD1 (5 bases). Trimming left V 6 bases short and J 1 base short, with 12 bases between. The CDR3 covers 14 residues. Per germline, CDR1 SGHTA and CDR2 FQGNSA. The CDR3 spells CASRRRGRNTEAFF. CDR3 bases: TGTGCCAGCAGGCGTAGGGGCCGGAACACTGAAGCTTTCTTT.

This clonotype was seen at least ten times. CDR3 protein: CASSRGQGLEKLFF. DNA for the CDR3: TGTGCCAGCAGCCGGGGACAGGGGCTTGAAAAACTGTTTTTT. The chain carries TRBV3-1 and TRBJ1-4, with 10 bases aligning to TRBD1. V shed 4 bases and J 7 bases; nucleotides not matched to a gene: 3. The CDR3 sequence is 14 residues long. From germline, CDR1 is LGHDT and CDR2 YNNKEL (reference sequence).

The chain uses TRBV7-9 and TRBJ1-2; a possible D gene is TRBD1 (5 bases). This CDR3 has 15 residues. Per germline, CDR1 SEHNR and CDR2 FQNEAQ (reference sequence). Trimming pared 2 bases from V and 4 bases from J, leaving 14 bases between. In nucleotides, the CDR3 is TGTGCCAGCAGCTTATCTCCAGGGCTGCTCTATGGCTACACCTTC. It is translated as CASSLSPGLLYGYTF.

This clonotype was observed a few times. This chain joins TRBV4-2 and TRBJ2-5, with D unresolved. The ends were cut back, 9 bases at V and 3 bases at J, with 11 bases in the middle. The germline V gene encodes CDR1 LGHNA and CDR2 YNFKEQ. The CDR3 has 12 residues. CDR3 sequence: CASILPKETQYF. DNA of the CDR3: TGTGCCAGTATCCTACCGAAAGAGACCCAGTACTTC.

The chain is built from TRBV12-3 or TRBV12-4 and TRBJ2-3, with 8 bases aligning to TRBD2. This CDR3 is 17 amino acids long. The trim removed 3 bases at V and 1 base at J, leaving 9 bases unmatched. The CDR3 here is CASSFASGSQGTDTQYF. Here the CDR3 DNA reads TGTGCCAGCAGTTTTGCTAGCGGGTCGCAGGGCACAGATACGCAGTATTTT.

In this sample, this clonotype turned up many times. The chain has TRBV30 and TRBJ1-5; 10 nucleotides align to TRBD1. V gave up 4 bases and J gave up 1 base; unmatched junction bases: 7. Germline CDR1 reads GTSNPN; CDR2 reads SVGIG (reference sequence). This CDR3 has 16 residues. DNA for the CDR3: TGTGCCTGGACCGGACAGGGGGGGATCAGCAATCAGCCCCAGCATTTT. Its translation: CAWTGQGGISNQPQHF.

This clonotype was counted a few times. The CDR3 spells CASSYSPSGSYNEQFF. CDR3 DNA: TGTGCCAGCAGTTACTCCCCTAGCGGGTCCTACAATGAGCAGTTCTTC. This sequence joins TRBV6-2 or TRBV6-3 and TRBJ2-1; 8 bases are a match to TRBD2. The germline gives CDR1 MNHEY, CDR2 SVGEGT. V lost 0 bases and J lost 1; bases outside the gene matches: 2. This CDR3 spans 16 amino acids.

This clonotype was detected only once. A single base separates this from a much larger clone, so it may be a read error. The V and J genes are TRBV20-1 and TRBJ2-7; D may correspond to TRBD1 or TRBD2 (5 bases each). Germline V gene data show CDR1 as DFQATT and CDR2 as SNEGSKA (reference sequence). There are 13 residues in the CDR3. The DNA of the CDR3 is TGCAGTGCTAGAGGGAGGACAACCTACGAGCAGAACTTC. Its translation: CSARGRTTYEQNF.

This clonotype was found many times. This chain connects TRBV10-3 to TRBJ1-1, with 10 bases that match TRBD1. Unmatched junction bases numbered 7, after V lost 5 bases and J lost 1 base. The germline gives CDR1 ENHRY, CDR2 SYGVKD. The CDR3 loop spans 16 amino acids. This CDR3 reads CAISPWTGGTNTEAFF. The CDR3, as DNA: TGTGCCATCAGTCCGTGGACAGGGGGAACGAACACTGAAGCTTTCTTT.

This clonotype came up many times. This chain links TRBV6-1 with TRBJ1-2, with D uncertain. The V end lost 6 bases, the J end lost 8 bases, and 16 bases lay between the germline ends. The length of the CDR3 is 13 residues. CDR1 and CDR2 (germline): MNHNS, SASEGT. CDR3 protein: CASRSSSLEGYTF. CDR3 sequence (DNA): TGTGCCAGCAGGAGTAGCAGTCTCGAGGGCTACACCTTC.

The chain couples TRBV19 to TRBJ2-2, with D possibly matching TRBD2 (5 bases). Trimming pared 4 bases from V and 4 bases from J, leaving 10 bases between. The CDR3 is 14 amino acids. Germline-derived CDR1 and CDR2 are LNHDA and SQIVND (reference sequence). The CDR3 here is CASSSLGSTGELFF. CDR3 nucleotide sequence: TGTGCCAGTAGTAGCCTAGGGAGCACCGGGGAGCTGTTTTTT.

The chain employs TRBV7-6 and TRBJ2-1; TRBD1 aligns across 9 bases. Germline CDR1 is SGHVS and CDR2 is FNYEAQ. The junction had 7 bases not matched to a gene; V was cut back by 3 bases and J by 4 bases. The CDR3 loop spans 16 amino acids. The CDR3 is CASSFSTGGSYNEQFF. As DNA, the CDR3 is TGTGCCAGCAGCTTCTCGACAGGGGGTTCTTACAATGAGCAGTTCTTC.

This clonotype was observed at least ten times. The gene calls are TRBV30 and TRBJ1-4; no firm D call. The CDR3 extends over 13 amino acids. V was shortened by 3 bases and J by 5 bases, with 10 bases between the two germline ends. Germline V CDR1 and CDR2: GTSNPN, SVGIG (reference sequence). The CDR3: CAWRMDLNEKLFF. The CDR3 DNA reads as TGTGCCTGGAGAATGGACCTCAATGAAAAACTGTTTTTT.

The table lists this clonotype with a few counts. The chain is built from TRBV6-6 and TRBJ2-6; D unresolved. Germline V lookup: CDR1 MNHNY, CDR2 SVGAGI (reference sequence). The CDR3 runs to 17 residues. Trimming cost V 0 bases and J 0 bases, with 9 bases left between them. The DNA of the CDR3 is TGTGCCAGCAGTTACTCCAGGTGGAGCTCTGGGGCCAACGTCCTGACTTTC. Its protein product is CASSYSRWSSGANVLTF.

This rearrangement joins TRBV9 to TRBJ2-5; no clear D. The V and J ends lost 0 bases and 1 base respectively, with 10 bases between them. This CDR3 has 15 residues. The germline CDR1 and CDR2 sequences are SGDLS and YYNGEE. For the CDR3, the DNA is TGTGCCAGCAGCGTAGTTGGCCGCTCCCAAGAGACCCAGTACTTC. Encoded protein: CASSVVGRSQETQYF.

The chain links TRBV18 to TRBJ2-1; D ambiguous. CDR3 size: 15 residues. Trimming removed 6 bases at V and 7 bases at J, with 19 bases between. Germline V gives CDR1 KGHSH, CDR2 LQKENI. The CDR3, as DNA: TGTGCCAGCTCCATTTCAGTCCAGGTGGGAAATGAGCAGTTCTTC. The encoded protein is CASSISVQVGNEQFF.

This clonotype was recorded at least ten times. CDR3 nucleotides: TGTGCCAGCAGTTTAGGGACAGGGGGCAGGACTGAAGCTTTCTTT. Protein product: CASSLGTGGRTEAFF. The gene calls are TRBV12-3 or TRBV12-4 and TRBJ1-1, with TRBD1 identical over 11 bases. The ends lost 1 base at V and 5 bases at J; junction bases unmatched: 3. There are 15 residues in the CDR3.